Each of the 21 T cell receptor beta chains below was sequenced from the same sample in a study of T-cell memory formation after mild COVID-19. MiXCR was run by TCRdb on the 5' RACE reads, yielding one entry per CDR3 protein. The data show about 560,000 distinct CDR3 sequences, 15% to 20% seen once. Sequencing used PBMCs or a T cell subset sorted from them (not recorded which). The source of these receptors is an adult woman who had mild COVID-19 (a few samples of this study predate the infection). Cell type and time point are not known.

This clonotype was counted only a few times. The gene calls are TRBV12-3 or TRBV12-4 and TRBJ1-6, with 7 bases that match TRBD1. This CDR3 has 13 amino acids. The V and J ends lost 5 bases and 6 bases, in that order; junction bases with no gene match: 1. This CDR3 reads CASSDRANSPLHF. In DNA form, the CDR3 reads TGTGCCAGCAGTGACAGGGCTAATTCACCCCTCCACTTT.

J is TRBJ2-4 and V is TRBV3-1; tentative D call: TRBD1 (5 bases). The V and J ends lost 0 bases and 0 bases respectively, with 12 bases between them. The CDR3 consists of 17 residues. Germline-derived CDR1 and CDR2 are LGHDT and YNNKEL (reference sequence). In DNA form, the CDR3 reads TGTGCCAGCAGCCAAGAGAGACAGACCTTAGCCAAAAACATTCAGTACTTC. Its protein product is CASSQERQTLAKNIQYF.

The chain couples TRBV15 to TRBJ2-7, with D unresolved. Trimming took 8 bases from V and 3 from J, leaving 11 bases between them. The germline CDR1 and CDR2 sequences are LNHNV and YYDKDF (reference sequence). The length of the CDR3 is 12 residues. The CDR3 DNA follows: TGTGCCACCGGTGGTAGTGACTACGAGCAGTACTTC. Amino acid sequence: CATGGSDYEQYF.

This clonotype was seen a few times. The CDR3 DNA reads as TGTGCCAGCAAAAGGAAGATCTATAGCAATCAGCCCCAGCATTTT. It encodes CASKRKIYSNQPQHF. J is TRBJ1-5 and V is TRBV12-3 or TRBV12-4, with D unclear. The V and J ends lost 7 bases and 0 bases respectively, with 13 bases between them. CDR3 size: 15 residues.

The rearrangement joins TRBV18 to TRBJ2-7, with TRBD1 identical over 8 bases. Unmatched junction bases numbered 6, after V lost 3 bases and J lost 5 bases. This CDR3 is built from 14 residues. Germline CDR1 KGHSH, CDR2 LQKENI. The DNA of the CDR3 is TGTGCCAGCTCACCGCGGACAGGGACCCACGAGCAGTACTTC. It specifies CASSPRTGTHEQYF.

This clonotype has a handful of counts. The CDR3 region is CASSQPGGGRSPYNEQFF. Written as DNA, the CDR3 is TGTGCCAGCAGCCAGCCGGGGGGCGGGAGAAGCCCCTACAATGAGCAGTTCTTC. This rearrangement joins TRBV7-9 to TRBJ2-1; a possible D gene is TRBD2 (7 bases). V dropped 5 bases and J dropped 2 bases, with 22 bases sitting between them. Looked up from germline, CDR1 is SEHNR and CDR2 is FQNEAQ (reference sequence). The CDR3 contains 18 residues.

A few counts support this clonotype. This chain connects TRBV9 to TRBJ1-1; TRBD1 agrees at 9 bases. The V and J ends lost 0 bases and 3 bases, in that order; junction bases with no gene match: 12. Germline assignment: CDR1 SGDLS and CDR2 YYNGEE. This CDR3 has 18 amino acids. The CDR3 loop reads CASSVAPHRGQGHTEAFF. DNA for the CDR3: TGTGCCAGCAGCGTAGCTCCCCACAGGGGACAGGGACACACTGAAGCTTTCTTT.

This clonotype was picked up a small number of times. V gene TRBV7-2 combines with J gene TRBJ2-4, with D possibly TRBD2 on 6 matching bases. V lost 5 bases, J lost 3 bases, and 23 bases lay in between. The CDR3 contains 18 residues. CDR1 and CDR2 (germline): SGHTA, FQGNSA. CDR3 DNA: TGTGCCAGCAGCCCCAACGGGGTGGAGGGGTTCGGCAAAAACATTCAGTACTTC. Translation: CASSPNGVEGFGKNIQYF.

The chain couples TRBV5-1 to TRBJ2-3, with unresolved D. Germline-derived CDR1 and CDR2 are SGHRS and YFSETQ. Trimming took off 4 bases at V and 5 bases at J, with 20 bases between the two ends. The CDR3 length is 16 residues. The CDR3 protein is CASSHILGPTVDTQYF. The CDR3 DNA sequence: TGCGCCAGCAGCCATATTCTAGGGCCAACGGTAGATACGCAGTATTTT.

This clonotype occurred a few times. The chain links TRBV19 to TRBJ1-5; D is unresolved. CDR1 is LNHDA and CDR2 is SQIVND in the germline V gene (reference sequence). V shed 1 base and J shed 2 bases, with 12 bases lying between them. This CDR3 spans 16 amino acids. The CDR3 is CASSIVGGLRNQPQHF. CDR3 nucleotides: TGTGCCAGTAGTATAGTGGGAGGATTGCGCAATCAGCCCCAGCATTTT.

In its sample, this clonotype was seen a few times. CDR3 DNA sequence: TGCAGTGCTAGGGACCGGGACACCATCCAAGAGACCCAGTACTTC. The encoded protein is CSARDRDTIQETQYF. The rearrangement links TRBV20-1 to TRBJ2-5; D is perhaps TRBD1 (6 bases). Germline V CDR1 and CDR2: DFQATT, SNEGSKA (reference sequence). The CDR3 has 15 amino acids. V was cut by 3 bases and J by 1 base, with 15 bases left in between.

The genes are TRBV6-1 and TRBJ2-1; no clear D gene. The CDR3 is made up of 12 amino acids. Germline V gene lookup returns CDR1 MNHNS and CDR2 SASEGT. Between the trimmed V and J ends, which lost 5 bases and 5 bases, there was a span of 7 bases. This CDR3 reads CASSPRNNEQFF. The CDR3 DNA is TGTGCCAGCAGTCCGAGGAACAATGAGCAGTTCTTC.

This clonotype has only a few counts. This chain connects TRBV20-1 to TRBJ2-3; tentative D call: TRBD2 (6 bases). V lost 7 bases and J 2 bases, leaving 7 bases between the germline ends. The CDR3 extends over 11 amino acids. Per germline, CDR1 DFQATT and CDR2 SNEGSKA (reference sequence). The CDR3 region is CSGGVTDTQYF. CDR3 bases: TGCAGTGGGGGGGTCACAGATACGCAGTATTTT.

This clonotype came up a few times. The CDR3: CASRTLFPPSRDRGTYEQYF. The CDR3 region has the DNA TGTGCCAGCAGGACTCTTTTTCCCCCGAGCCGGGACAGGGGTACCTACGAGCAGTACTTC. The chain links TRBV6-1 to TRBJ2-7; 10 bases are shared with TRBD1. The V and J ends lost 6 bases and 2 bases, in that order; junction bases with no gene match: 22. The germline CDR1 and CDR2 sequences are MNHNS and SASEGT. CDR3 length: 20 residues.

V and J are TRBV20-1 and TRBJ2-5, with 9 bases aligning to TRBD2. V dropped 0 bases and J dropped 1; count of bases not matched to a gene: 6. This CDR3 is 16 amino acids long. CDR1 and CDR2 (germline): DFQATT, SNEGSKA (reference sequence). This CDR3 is CSARDPLAGSQETQYF. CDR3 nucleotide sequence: TGCAGTGCTAGAGATCCCCTAGCGGGGTCCCAAGAGACCCAGTACTTC.

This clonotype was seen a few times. CDR3 residues: CATSDFSLAGGDEQFF. The CDR3 DNA reads TGTGCCACCAGTGACTTTAGCTTAGCGGGAGGGGATGAGCAGTTCTTC. This rearrangement joins TRBV24-1 to TRBJ2-1, with TRBD2 identical over 11 bases. V lost 4 bases, J lost 8 bases, and 9 bases stayed unmatched. This CDR3 comprises 16 residues. CDR1 KGHDR and CDR2 SFDVKD come from the germline V gene.

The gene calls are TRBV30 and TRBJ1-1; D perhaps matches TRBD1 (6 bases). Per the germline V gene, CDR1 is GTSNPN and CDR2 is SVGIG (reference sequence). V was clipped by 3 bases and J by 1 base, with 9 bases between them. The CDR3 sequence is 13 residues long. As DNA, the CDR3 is TGTGCCTGGAGCTGGGGGCAGAACACTGAAGCTTTCTTT. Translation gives CAWSWGQNTEAFF.

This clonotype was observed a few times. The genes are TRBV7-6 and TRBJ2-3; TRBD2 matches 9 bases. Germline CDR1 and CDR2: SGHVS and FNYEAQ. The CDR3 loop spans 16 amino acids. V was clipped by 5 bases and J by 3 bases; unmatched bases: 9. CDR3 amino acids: CASSRGGAVKTDTQYF. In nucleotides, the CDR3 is TGTGCCAGCAGCCGCGGGGGGGCCGTTAAAACAGATACGCAGTATTTT. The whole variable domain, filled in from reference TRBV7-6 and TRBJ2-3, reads GAGVSQSPRYKVTKRGQDVALRCDPISGHVSLYWYRQALGQGPEFLTYFNYEAQQDKSGLPNDRFSAERPEGSISTLTIQRTEQRDSAMYRCASSRGGAVKTDTQYFGPGTRLTVL.

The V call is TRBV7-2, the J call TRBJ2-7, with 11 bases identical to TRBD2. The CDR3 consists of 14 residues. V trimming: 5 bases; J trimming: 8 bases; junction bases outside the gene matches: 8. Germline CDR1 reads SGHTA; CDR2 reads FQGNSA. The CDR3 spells CASSARRLAGQQYF. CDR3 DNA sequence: TGTGCCAGCAGCGCCCGTCGACTAGCGGGACAGCAGTACTTC.

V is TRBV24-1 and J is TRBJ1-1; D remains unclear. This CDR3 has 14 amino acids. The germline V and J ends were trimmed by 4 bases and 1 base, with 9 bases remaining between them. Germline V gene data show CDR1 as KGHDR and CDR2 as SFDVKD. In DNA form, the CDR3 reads TGTGCCACCAGTGACAGCAAAGCGAACACTGAAGCTTTCTTT. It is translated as CATSDSKANTEAFF.

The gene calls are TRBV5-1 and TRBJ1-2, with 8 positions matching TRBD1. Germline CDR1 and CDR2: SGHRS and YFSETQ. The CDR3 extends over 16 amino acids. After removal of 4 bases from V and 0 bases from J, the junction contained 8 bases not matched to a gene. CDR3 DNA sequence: TGCGCCAGCAGCAAAACCGGGACAGGAGCTAACTATGGCTACACCTTC. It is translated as CASSKTGTGANYGYTF.